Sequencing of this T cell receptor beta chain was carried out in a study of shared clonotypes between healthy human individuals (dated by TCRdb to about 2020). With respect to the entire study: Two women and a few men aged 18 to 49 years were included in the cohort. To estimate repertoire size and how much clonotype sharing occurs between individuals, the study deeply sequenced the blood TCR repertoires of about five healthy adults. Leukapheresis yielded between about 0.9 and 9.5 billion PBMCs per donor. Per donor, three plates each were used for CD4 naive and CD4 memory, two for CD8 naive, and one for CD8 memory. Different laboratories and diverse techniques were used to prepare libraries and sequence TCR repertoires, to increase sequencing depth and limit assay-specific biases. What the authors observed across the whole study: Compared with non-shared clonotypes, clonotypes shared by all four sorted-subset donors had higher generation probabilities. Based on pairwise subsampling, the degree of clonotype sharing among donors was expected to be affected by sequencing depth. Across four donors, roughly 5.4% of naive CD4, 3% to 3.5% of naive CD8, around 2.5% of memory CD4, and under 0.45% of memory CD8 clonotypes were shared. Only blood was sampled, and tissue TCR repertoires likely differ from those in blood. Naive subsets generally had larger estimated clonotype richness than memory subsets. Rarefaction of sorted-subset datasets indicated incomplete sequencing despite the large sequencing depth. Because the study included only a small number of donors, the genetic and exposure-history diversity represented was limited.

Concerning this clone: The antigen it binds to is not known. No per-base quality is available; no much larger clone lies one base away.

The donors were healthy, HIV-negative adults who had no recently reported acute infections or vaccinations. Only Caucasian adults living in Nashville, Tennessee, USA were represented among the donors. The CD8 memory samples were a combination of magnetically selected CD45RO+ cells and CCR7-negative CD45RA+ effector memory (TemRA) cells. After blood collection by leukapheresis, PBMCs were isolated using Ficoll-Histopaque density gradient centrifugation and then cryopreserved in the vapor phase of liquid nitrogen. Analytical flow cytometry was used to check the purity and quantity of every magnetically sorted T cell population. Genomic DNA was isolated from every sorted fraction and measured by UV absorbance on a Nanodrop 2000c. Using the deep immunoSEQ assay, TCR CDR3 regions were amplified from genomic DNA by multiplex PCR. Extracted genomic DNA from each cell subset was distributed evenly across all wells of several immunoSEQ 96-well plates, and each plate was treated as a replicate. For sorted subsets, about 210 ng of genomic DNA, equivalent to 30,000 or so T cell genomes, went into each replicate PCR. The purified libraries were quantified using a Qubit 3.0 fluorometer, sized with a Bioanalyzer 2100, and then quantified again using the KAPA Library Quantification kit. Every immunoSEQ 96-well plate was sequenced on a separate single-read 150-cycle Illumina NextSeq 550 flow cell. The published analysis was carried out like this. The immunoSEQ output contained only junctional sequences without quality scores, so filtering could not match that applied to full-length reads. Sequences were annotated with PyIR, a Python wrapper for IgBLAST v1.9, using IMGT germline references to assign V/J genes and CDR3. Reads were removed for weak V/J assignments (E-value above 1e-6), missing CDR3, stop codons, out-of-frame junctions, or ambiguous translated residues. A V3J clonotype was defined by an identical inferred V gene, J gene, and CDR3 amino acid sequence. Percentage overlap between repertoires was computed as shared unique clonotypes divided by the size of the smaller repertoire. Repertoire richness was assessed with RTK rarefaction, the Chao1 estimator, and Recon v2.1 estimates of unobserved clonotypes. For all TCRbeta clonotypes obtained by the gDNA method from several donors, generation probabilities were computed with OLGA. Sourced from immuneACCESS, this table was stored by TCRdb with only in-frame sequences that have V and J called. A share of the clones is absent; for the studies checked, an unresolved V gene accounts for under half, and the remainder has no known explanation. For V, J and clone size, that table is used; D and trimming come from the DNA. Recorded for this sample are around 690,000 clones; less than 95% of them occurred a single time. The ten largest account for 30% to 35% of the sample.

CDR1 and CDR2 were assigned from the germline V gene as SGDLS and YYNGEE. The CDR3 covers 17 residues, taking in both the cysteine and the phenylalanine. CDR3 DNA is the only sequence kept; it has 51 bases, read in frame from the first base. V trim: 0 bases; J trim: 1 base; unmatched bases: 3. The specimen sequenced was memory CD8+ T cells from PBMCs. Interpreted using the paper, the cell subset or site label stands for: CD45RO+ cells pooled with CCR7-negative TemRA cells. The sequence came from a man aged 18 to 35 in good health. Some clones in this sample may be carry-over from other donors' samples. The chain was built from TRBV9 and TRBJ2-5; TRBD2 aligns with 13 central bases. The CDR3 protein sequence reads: CASSVGGTSGIQETQYF. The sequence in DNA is TGTGCCAGCAGCGTAGGGGGGACTAGCGGGATCCAAGAGACCCAGTACTTC.